This T cell receptor (beta chain) was found in a study of cytomegalovirus exposure and HLA in healthy donors. A multiplex PCR was run with 60 Vbeta primers and 13 Jbeta primers. Libraries were prepared by immunoSEQ multiplex PCR; TCRdb keeps only in-frame clonotypes and omits some of them. Seen here are about 120,000 clones, roughly 74% observed once, and the top ten hold roughly 7.5%. Trimming shortened V by 3 bases and J by 5 bases, and 8 bases separated the two germline ends. This CDR3 comprises 12 residues. In germline, CDR1 is LGHNA, CDR2 YNFKEQ. The rearrangement joins TRBV4-2 to TRBJ2-7; the D gene is possibly TRBD2 (6 bases). Sequenced material: PBMCs. The sequence was obtained from a male donor in good health and CMV-seronegative. The CDR3 spells CASSHTGDEQYF. The DNA of the CDR3 is TGTGCCAGCAGCCACACGGGGGACGAGCAGTACTTC.